The 25 T cell receptor beta chains in this list originate from one sample, sequenced in a study of Graves' ophthalmopathy and Graves' hyperthyroidism. Researchers took RNA transcripts and amplified TCR beta CDR3 regions from them. An opening RT-PCR round employed HTBI primers and preceded a second-round multiplex PCR. TCRdb itself ran the multiplex PCR reads through MiXCR, one entry per CDR3 protein. The repertoire includes a few hundred thousand distinct CDR3 sequences, 17% of them detected once, and 2.4% sits in the top ten. The sequencing sample was made of peripheral blood. These receptors were collected from an adult woman with stable Graves' hyperthyroidism.

This clonotype has at least ten counts. The chain has TRBV19 and TRBJ2-7; TRBD2 aligns across 11 bases. The CDR3 has 15 amino acids. J was trimmed by 3 bases and V by 5 bases; bases with no gene match: 6. CDR1 is LNHDA, CDR2 SQIVND, per germline (reference sequence). CDR3 region: CASSLGLAENYEQYF. Written as DNA, the CDR3 is TGTGCCAGTAGTCTGGGACTAGCGGAAAACTACGAGCAGTACTTC.

This clonotype was found many times. CDR3 residues: CASSERGQEFQYF. The CDR3 region has the DNA TGTGCCAGCAGTGAAAGGGGACAGGAGTTCCAGTACTTC. This chain joins TRBV2 and TRBJ2-5; 8 bases agree with TRBD1. Germline CDR1 is SNHLY and CDR2 is FYNNEI. This CDR3 comprises 13 residues. V lost 2 bases, J lost 10 bases, and 6 bases stayed unmatched. The full variable domain, with the rest looked up from reference TRBV2 and TRBJ2-5, is EPEVTQTPSHQVTQMGQEVILRCVPISNHLYFYWYRQILGQKVEFLVSFYNNEISEKSEIFDDQFSVERPDGSNFTLKIRSTKLEDSAMYFCASSERGQEFQYFGPGTRLLVL.

This chain uses TRBV20-1 with TRBJ2-1; 8 nucleotides agree with TRBD1. This CDR3 region has 18 residues. With 1 base clipped from V and 5 bases from J, the junction kept 16 bases outside the gene matches. Germline values: CDR1 DFQATT, CDR2 SNEGSKA (reference sequence). In DNA, the CDR3 is TGCAGTGCTAGAGGGGTGGGGACAGGACCGAGGGGCCACAATGAGCAGTTCTTC. This translates into CSARGVGTGPRGHNEQFF.

This clonotype came up many times. The chain employs TRBV6-5 and TRBJ2-7; the match to TRBD2 covers 8 bases. V dropped 4 bases and J dropped 9; count of bases not matched to a gene: 11. The germline V gene has CDR1 MNHEY and CDR2 SVGAGI. This CDR3 comprises 14 residues. This CDR3 reads CASSSGLEIWGQYF. The CDR3 DNA reads TGTGCCAGCAGTTCGGGACTAGAGATATGGGGGCAGTACTTC.

This clonotype was recorded many times. The genes are TRBV7-8 and TRBJ2-7; unclear D gene. V was pared by 1 base and J by 6 bases, with 7 bases between. Looked up from germline, CDR1 is SGHVS and CDR2 is FQNEAQ. The CDR3 length is 12 residues. The CDR3 DNA follows: TGTGCCAGCAGCTTAGGGTTGGGCGAGCAGTACTTC. This translates into CASSLGLGEQYF.

The gene calls are TRBV11-2 and TRBJ1-2; D perhaps matches TRBD1 (6 bases). The CDR3 runs to 15 residues. CDR1 SGHAT and CDR2 FQNNGV come from the germline V gene. Between the trimmed V and J ends, which lost 2 bases and 2 bases, there was a span of 12 bases. The CDR3 spells CASSLMPGENYGYTF. In DNA, the CDR3 is TGTGCCAGCAGCTTAATGCCAGGGGAAAACTATGGCTACACCTTC.

V is TRBV6-1 and J is TRBJ2-7, with TRBD2 as a possible D gene (6 bases). Germline V gene lookup returns CDR1 MNHNS and CDR2 SASEGT. This CDR3 region has 15 residues. V dropped 0 bases and J dropped 6 bases, with 15 bases sitting between them. This CDR3 is CASSEAVGGMGEQYF. CDR3 bases: TGTGCCAGCAGTGAAGCGGTCGGGGGTATGGGCGAGCAGTACTTC.

This clonotype has a count of ten or more. V usage is TRBV3-1 and J usage is TRBJ2-5; unclear D gene. Germline CDR1 reads LGHDT; CDR2 reads YNNKEL (reference sequence). Trimming took 1 base from V and 1 from J, leaving 10 bases between them. CDR3 length: 15 amino acids. The CDR3 nucleotides are TGTGCCAGCAGCCAAGTCGTAGGGCGCCAAGAGACCCAGTACTTC. It specifies CASSQVVGRQETQYF.

The chain employs TRBV19 and TRBJ2-5; 7 bases align to TRBD1. Germline CDR1 reads LNHDA; CDR2 reads SQIVND (reference sequence). This CDR3 is 16 amino acids long. V dropped 5 bases and J dropped 4; count of bases not matched to a gene: 13. The CDR3 DNA sequence: TGTGCCAGTAGTCCCGACAGGGTCCGGACCGGAGAGACCCAGTACTTC. Protein product: CASSPDRVRTGETQYF.

Ten or more counts support this clonotype. The genes are TRBV12-5 and TRBJ2-5; 7 positions match TRBD1. J lost 3 bases, V lost 6 bases, and 13 bases had no gene match. From germline, CDR1 is LGHNT and CDR2 FRNRAP. This CDR3 is built from 16 residues. CDR3 sequence reads: CASGLTALRGKETQYF. CDR3 nucleotides: TGTGCTAGTGGCCTCACCGCCCTCAGGGGGAAAGAGACCCAGTACTTC. The whole variable domain, remainder taken from reference TRBV12-5 and TRBJ2-5, is DARVTQTPRHKVTEMGQEVTMRCQPILGHNTVFWYRQTMMQGLELLAYFRNRAPLDDSGMPKDRFSAEMPDATLATLKIQPSEPRDSAVYFCASGLTALRGKETQYFGPGTRLLVL.

This clonotype was seen many times. This chain uses TRBV28 with TRBJ2-7; 14 bases agree with TRBD2. Looked up from germline, CDR1 is MDHEN and CDR2 is SYDVKM. The length of the CDR3 is 18 residues. V gave up 5 bases and J gave up 0 bases; unmatched junction bases: 9. CDR3 region: CASSTLGLAGVSSYEQYF. The CDR3 DNA is TGTGCCAGCAGTACCTTGGGACTAGCGGGAGTGAGCTCCTACGAGCAGTACTTC.

In this sample, this clonotype turned up many times. The chain employs TRBV28 and TRBJ2-7, with TRBD1 identical over 8 bases. CDR3 length equals 17 residues. With V trimmed by 3 bases and J by 3 bases, 13 bases remained unmatched. CDR1 and CDR2 from the germline V gene are MDHEN and SYDVKM. The CDR3 loop is CASSFLGTRGQVYEQYF. The CDR3 bases are TGTGCCAGCAGTTTTCTCGGGACCAGGGGGCAGGTCTACGAGCAGTACTTC.

This chain connects TRBV5-1 to TRBJ2-7, with D uncertain. CDR3 length equals 13 residues. Germline V gene data show CDR1 as SGHRS and CDR2 as YFSETQ. The V gene lost 2 bases and the J gene lost 3 bases, with 9 bases spanning the gap. CDR3 DNA: TGCGCCAGCAGCTTATCGGTTGGCTACGAGCAGTACTTC. This gives the protein CASSLSVGYEQYF.

This clonotype was observed at least ten times. V is TRBV19 and J is TRBJ2-5; TRBD2 aligns across 7 bases. Per the germline V gene, CDR1 is LNHDA and CDR2 is SQIVND (reference sequence). Trimming cost V 1 base and J 2 bases; bases outside gene matches: 4. This CDR3 region has 15 residues. In nucleotides, the CDR3 is TGTGCCAGTAGTATAGCGGGACTAAGGCAAGAGACCCAGTACTTC. Translated: CASSIAGLRQETQYF. Filled out from reference TRBV19 and TRBJ2-5, the complete variable domain reads DGGITQSPKYLFRKEGQNVTLSCEQNLNHDAMYWYRQDPGQGLRLIYYSQIVNDFQKGDIAEGYSVSREKKESFPLTVTSAQKNPTAFYLCASSIAGLRQETQYFGPGTRLLVL.

This clonotype was observed many times. The chain carries TRBV6-5 and TRBJ2-7; tentative D call: TRBD1 (5 bases). The germline V gene encodes CDR1 MNHEY and CDR2 SVGAGI. Trimming took 2 bases from V and 0 from J, leaving 11 bases between them. This CDR3 contains 15 residues. The CDR3 reads CASSYRSDSSYEQYF. The DNA of the CDR3 is TGTGCCAGCAGTTACCGTTCCGACAGCTCCTACGAGCAGTACTTC.

This clonotype was seen repeatedly, ten times or more. The gene calls are TRBV20-1 and TRBJ1-5, with D possibly matching TRBD1 (6 bases). This CDR3 comprises 15 residues. V was clipped by 0 bases and J by 4 bases, with 13 bases between them. CDR1 is DFQATT and CDR2 is SNEGSKA in the germline V gene (reference sequence). CDR3 in amino acids: CSARDQDRLNQPQHF. The CDR3 region has the DNA TGCAGTGCTAGAGATCAGGACAGACTTAATCAGCCCCAGCATTTT.

Of note for this clonotype: A read error may be the cause here, since a much bigger clone is one base away. The chain recombines TRBV19 with TRBJ1-6, with 8 bases that match TRBD1. J gave up 12 bases and V 11 bases, and 12 bases lay outside the gene matches. Germline V gene sequence: CDR1 LNHDA, CDR2 SQIVND (reference sequence). The CDR3 has 13 amino acids. CDR3 DNA: TGTGCCGGTAACTACGGGACAGGCGGACCCCTCCACTTT. This translates into CAGNYGTGGPLHF.

This sequence joins TRBV11-2 and TRBJ2-4, with 9 bases aligning to TRBD1. CDR3 length: 17 amino acids. Germline-derived CDR1 and CDR2 are SGHAT and FQNNGV. J was trimmed by 0 bases and V by 5 bases; bases with no gene match: 8. Here the CDR3 reads CASSQTTGGLAKNIQYF. CDR3 bases: TGTGCCAGCAGCCAAACTACAGGGGGCCTAGCCAAAAACATTCAGTACTTC.

V is TRBV12-3 or TRBV12-4 and J is TRBJ1-5, with 10 bases fitting TRBD1. J was trimmed by 3 bases and V by 7 bases; bases with no gene match: 6. This CDR3 is 15 amino acids long. CDR3 sequence (DNA): TGTGCCAGCACCGGACAGGGGGGGATCAATCAGCCCCAGCATTTT. It is translated as CASTGQGGINQPQHF.

This clonotype was detected ten times or more. This sequence joins TRBV27 and TRBJ2-7; maybe TRBD2 (5 bases). Looked up from germline, CDR1 is MNHEY and CDR2 is SMNVEV (reference sequence). V was shortened by 0 bases and J by 6 bases, with 12 bases between the two germline ends. This CDR3 is 14 amino acids long. DNA for the CDR3: TGTGCCAGCAGTTTATCGAGCCGGGCGGGCGAGCAGTACTTC. It is translated as CASSLSSRAGEQYF.

Many counts were recorded for this clonotype. V and J are TRBV5-1 and TRBJ2-7; 11 bases agree with TRBD2. Germline lookup yields CDR1 SGHRS and CDR2 YFSETQ. V shed 7 bases, J shed 3 bases, and the junction held 12 bases outside the gene matches. The CDR3 sequence is 16 residues long. DNA of the CDR3: TGCGCCAGCCGATCCGGGACTAGCGGATTACTCTACGAGCAGTACTTC. As protein: CASRSGTSGLLYEQYF.

The sample holds many counts of this clonotype. The V and J genes are TRBV29-1 and TRBJ2-7, with D perhaps assigned TRBD1 or TRBD2 (5 bases each). Germline assignment: CDR1 SQVTM and CDR2 ANQGSEA. Trimming left V 2 bases short and J 5 bases short, with 25 bases between. CDR3 length: 17 residues. The CDR3 DNA reads as TGCAGCGTTGAACTCCCGGCCGGGCGTTATTGGGGGAACGAGCAGTACTTC. It yields the protein CSVELPAGRYWGNEQYF.

This clonotype came up a few times. The chain recombines TRBV7-9 with TRBJ2-4; D remains unclear. The CDR3 has 12 residues. V gave up 7 bases and J gave up 0 bases, with 4 bases separating them. In germline, CDR1 is SEHNR, CDR2 FQNEAQ (reference sequence). In nucleotides, the CDR3 is TGTGCCAGCACCTCAGCCAAAAACATTCAGTACTTC. Amino acid sequence: CASTSAKNIQYF.

Many counts were recorded for this clonotype. The chain couples TRBV5-1 to TRBJ2-7, with TRBD1 matching over 12 bases. This CDR3 has 15 residues. From germline, CDR1 is SGHRS and CDR2 YFSETQ. V was clipped by 2 bases and J by 3 bases; unmatched bases: 3. DNA of the CDR3: TGCGCCAGCAGCTTTGGGACAGGGGGCAGCTACGAGCAGTACTTC. Translation gives CASSFGTGGSYEQYF.

Many counts were recorded for this clonotype. The V call is TRBV29-1, the J call TRBJ2-3; D is perhaps TRBD2 (5 bases). The CDR3 runs 14 residues. Germline CDR1 and CDR2: SQVTM and ANQGSEA. Trimming removed 4 bases at V and 1 base at J, with 12 bases between. The DNA for the CDR3 is TGCAGCGTTGTAGGGCCACTAGGCACAGATACGCAGTATTTT. As protein: CSVVGPLGTDTQYF.